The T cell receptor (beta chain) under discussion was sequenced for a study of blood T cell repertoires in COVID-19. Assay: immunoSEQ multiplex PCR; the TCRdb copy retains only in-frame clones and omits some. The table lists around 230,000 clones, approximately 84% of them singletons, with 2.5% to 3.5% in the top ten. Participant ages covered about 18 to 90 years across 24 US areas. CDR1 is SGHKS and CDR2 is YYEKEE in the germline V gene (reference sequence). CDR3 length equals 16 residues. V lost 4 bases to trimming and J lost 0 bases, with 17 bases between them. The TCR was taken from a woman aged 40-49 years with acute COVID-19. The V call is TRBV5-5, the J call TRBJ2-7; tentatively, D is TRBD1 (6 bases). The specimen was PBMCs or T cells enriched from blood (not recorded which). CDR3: CASSVGMTGGSYEQYF. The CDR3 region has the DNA TGTGCCAGCAGCGTCGGGATGACAGGAGGCTCCTACGAGCAGTACTTC.